These T cell receptor beta chains were read from a single sample in a study of blood T cell repertoires in COVID-19. Assay used: immunoSEQ multiplex PCR; TCRdb lists only in-frame clones, some missing. The sample carries 73,000 or so clones, 65% to 90% recorded once. Material for sequencing was peripheral blood. The receptors come from a woman aged 55 to 70 with acute or convalescent COVID-19. Each CDR3 is given with its conserved first and last residue. The order of the fields is clone size, D gene, J gene, CDR3 length, V gene, CDR3 DNA, CDR3 protein. D genes are given only for firm matches. Some rows have no size entry. The others give once, few or many, or a class for an expanded clone.

. . TRBJ1-4 17 TRBV7-9 TGTGCCAGCAGCTTATACGGGTTCCAAGGGGCTAATGAAAAACTGTTTTTT CASSLYGFQGANEKLFF
once TRBD1 TRBJ1-2 17 TRBV5-5 TGTGCCAGCAGCCCGGCGGACAGGGGGCGAAGTGGCTATGGCTACACCTTC CASSPADRGRSGYGYTF
. . TRBJ1-2 12 TRBV6-2/TRBV6-3 TGTGCCAGCAGTTACCGGGGAAGTGGCTACACCTTC CASSYRGSGYTF
. . TRBJ1-2 11 TRBV20-1 TGCAGTGCTACGAATCAGGGCGGCTACACCTTC CSATNQGGYTF
once TRBD2 TRBJ2-1 15 TRBV5-1 TGCGCCAGCAGCTTGGGTAGCGGGGGGTCGGATGAGCAGTTCTTC CASSLGSGGSDEQFF
. . TRBJ2-2 17 TRBV5-1 TGCGCCAGCAGCTTGACGCCTACAGGGATTGGAACCGGGGAGCTGTTTTTT CASSLTPTGIGTGELFF
once . TRBJ1-5 14 TRBV27 TGTGCCAGCCCTTCACGACGGGGCAATCAGCCCCAGCATTTT CASPSRRGNQPQHF
. TRBD1 TRBJ2-2 15 TRBV7-9 TGTGCCAGCAGCTTAGCAAAGGGGGCGGCCGGGGAGCTGTTTTTT CASSLAKGAAGELFF
. TRBD1 TRBJ1-1 13 TRBV30 TGTGCCTGCAGGGACAGGGGATACACTGAAGCTTTCTTT CACRDRGYTEAFF
. . TRBJ1-2 14 TRBV7-8 TGTGCCAGCAGCGTGGATATTGGAGATTATGGCTACACCTTC CASSVDIGDYGYTF
. . TRBJ1-3 17 TRBV4-1 TGCGCCAGCAGCCAAGAGTCCACGGGTCGGGCTGGAAACACCATATATTTT CASSQESTGRAGNTIYF
. . TRBJ2-7 10 TRBV2 TGTGCCAGCAGTGAAGGGAGGGCCACCTTC CASSEGRATF
. TRBD1 TRBJ1-2 14 TRBV3-1/TRBV3-2 TGTGCCAGCAGCCCGGGACAGGGCTCAATTGGCTACACCTTC CASSPGQGSIGYTF
. . TRBJ2-3 15 TRBV6-2/TRBV6-3 TGTGCCAGCAGTTACTTGGGCGGGGCTACAGATACGCAGTATTTT CASSYLGGATDTQYF
. TRBD1 TRBJ2-7 15 TRBV27 TGTGCCAGCAGTTCGCCGGGACAGGGGTCCTACGAGCAGTACTTC CASSSPGQGSYEQYF
. . TRBJ1-4 17 TRBV2 TGTGCCAGCAGTGAATCGTCGGACACCTCTTCTAATGAAAAACTGTTTTTT CASSESSDTSSNEKLFF
few . TRBJ1-1 15 TRBV6-6 TGTGCCAGCAGTCCCCGTCTGGGGGGTAACACTGAAGCTTTCTTT CASSPRLGGNTEAFF
. . TRBJ1-1 14 TRBV5-4 TGTGCCAGCAGCACCCGGGGGGATAACACTGAAGCTTTCTTT CASSTRGDNTEAFF
. TRBD1 TRBJ1-1 12 TRBV5-8 TGTGCCAGCAGTTGGGCAACAGGGGGAGCTTTCTTT CASSWATGGAFF
few . TRBJ1-2 15 TRBV11-2 TGTGCCAGCAGCTTAGAACCGGGGTCTCGCTATGGCTACACCTTC CASSLEPGSRYGYTF
once TRBD1 TRBJ1-1 13 TRBV6-5 TGTGCCGCTGAACGACAGGGAGGCACTGAAGCTTTCTTT CAAERQGGTEAFF
. TRBD1 TRBJ2-2 16 TRBV18 TGTGCCAGCTCACCAAGGACAGGGGCGGACACCGGGGAGCTGTTTTTT CASSPRTGADTGELFF
. . TRBJ2-2 16 TRBV7-6 TGTGCCAGCAAAGTCGGGTCCAACCCGAACACCGGGGAGCTGTTTTTT CASKVGSNPNTGELFF
. . TRBJ2-7 14 TRBV9 TGTGCCAGCAGCGTAGCAGGGACAACCTACGAGCAGTACTTC CASSVAGTTYEQYF
. TRBD1 TRBJ2-5 14 TRBV5-4 TGTGCCAGCAGCCCGGGGACAGCTCAAGAGACCCAGTACTTC CASSPGTAQETQYF
. TRBD2 TRBJ2-1 14 TRBV3-1/TRBV3-2 TGTGCCAGCAGCTTAGGACTAGCGGGGGGGGCCGAGCTCTTC CASSLGLAGGAELF
. . TRBJ2-3 15 TRBV18 TGTGCCAGCTCACGTGGCCCAAGCGGCACAGATACGCAGTATTTT CASSRGPSGTDTQYF
few TRBD1 TRBJ2-7 15 TRBV10-2 TGCGCCAGCAGGGATTCCGGGACAGGGAAATACGAGCAGTACTTC CASRDSGTGKYEQYF
. . TRBJ1-4 16 TRBV9 TGTGCCAGCAGCGGTACATCGACAGCCACTAATGAAAAACTGTTTTTT CASSGTSTATNEKLFF